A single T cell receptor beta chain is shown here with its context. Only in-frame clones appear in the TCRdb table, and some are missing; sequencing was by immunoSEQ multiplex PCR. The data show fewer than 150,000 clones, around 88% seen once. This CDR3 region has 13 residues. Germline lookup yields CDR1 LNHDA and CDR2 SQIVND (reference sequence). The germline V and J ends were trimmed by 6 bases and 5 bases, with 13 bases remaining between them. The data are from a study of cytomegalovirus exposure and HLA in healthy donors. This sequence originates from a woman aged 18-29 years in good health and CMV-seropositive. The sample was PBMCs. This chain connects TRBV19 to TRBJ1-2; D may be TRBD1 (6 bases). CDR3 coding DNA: TGTGCCAGTAGCCCGGACAGTTATTATGGCTACACCTTC. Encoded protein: CASSPDSYYGYTF.